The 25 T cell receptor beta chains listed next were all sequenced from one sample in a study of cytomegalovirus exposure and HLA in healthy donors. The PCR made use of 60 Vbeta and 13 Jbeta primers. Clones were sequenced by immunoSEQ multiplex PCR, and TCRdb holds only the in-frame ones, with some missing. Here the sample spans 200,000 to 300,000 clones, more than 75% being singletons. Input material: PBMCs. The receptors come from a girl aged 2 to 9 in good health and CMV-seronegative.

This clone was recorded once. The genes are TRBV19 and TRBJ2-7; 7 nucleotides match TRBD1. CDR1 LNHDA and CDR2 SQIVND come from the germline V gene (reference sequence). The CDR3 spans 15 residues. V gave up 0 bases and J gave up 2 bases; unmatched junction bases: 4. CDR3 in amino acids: CASSIDQGTAYEQYF. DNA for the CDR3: TGTGCCAGTAGTATAGATCAGGGGACAGCCTACGAGCAGTACTTC.

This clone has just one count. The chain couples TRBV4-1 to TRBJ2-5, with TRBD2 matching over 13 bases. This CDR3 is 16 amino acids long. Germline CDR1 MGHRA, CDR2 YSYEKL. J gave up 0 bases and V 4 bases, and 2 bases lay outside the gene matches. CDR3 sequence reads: CASSRTSGGYQETQYF. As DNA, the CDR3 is TGCGCCAGCAGCCGGACTAGCGGGGGATACCAAGAGACCCAGTACTTC.

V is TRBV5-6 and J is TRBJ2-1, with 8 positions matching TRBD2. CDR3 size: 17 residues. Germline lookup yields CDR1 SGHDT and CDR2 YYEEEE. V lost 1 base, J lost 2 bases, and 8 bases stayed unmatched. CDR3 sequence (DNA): TGTGCCAGCAGCTTGATAGGGGCGGGAGGAACCTACAATGAGCAGTTCTTC. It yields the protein CASSLIGAGGTYNEQFF.

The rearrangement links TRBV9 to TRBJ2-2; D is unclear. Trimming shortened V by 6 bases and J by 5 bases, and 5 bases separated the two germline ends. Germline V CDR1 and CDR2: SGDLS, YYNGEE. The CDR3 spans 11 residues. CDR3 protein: CASTRTGELFF. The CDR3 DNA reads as TGTGCCAGCACTCGGACCGGGGAGCTGTTTTTT.

CDR3 residues: CASREGTNEKLFF. CDR3 sequence (DNA): TGTGCCAGCAGAGAGGGCACTAATGAAAAACTGTTTTTT. V gene TRBV6-1 combines with J gene TRBJ1-4; the D is unclear. The CDR3 extends over 13 amino acids. The germline CDR1 and CDR2 sequences are MNHNS and SASEGT. Trimming removed 6 bases at V and 2 bases at J, with 7 bases between.

The CDR3 region has the DNA TGCAGTGCTCTAGCGGCCTACGAGCAGTACTTC. Translated: CSALAAYEQYF. V is TRBV20-1 and J is TRBJ2-7; TRBD2 agrees at 7 bases. This CDR3 has 11 residues. V lost 5 bases, J lost 2 bases, and 0 bases stayed unmatched. CDR1 and CDR2 (germline): DFQATT, SNEGSKA (reference sequence).

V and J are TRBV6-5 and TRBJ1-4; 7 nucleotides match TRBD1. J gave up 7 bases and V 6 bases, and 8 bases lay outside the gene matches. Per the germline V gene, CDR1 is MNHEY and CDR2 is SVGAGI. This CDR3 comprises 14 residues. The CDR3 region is CASRQGSLVEKLFF. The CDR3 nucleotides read TGTGCCAGCAGACAGGGGAGCTTGGTTGAAAAACTGTTTTTT.

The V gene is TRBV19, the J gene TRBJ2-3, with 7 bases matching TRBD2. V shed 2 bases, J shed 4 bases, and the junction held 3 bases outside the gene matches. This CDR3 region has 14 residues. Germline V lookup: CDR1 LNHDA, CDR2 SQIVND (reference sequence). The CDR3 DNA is TGTGCCAGTAGTATAACTAGCGCGGCAGATACGCAGTATTTT. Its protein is CASSITSAADTQYF.

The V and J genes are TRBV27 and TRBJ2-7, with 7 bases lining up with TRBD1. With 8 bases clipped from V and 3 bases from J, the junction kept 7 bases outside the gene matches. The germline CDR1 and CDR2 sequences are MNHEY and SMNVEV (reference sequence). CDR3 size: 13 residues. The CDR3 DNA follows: TGTGCCAGCTCTCCCGGGACAGTCTACGAGCAGTACTTC. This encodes CASSPGTVYEQYF.

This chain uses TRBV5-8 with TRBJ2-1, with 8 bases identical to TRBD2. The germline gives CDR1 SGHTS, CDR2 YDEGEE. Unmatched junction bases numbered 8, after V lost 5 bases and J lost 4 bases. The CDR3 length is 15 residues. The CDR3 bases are TGTGCCAGCAGGCAGAGACTAGCGCCATACAATGAGCAGTTCTTC. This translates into CASRQRLAPYNEQFF.

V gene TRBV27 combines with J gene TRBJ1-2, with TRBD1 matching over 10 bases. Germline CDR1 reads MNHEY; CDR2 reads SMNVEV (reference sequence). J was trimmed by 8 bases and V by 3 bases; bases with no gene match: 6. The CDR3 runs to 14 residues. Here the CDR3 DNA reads TGTGCCAGCAGTTTGGGGCGGGACAGGGGAGGCTACACCTTC. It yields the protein CASSLGRDRGGYTF.

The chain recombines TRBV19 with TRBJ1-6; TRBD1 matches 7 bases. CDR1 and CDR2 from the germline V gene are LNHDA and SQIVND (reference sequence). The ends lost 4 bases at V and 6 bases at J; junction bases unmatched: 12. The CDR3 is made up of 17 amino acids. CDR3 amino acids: CASSNLQGTTSNSPLHF. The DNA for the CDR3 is TGTGCCAGTAGTAACCTACAGGGGACGACGTCTAATTCACCCCTCCACTTT.

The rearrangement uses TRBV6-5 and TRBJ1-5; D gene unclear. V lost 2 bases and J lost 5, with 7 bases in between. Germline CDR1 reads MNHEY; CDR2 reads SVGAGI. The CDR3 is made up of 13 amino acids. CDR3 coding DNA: TGTGCCAGCAGTTACGAGGCGGATCAGCCCCAGCATTTT. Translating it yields CASSYEADQPQHF.

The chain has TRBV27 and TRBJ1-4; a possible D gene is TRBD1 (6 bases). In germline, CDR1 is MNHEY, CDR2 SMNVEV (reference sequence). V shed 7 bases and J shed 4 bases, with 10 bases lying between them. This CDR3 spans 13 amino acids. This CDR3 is CASTGAINEKLFF. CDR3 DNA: TGTGCCAGCACAGGGGCGATTAATGAAAAACTGTTTTTT.

The CDR3 region has the DNA TGCGCCAGCAGCCCCGGGACTAGCGATGTCGATGAGCAGTTCTTC. Encoded protein: CASSPGTSDVDEQFF. The chain uses TRBV5-1 and TRBJ2-1; 10 bases are shared with TRBD2. V shed 4 bases, J shed 8 bases, and the junction held 9 bases outside the gene matches. Germline V lookup: CDR1 SGHRS, CDR2 YFSETQ. The CDR3 length is 15 residues.

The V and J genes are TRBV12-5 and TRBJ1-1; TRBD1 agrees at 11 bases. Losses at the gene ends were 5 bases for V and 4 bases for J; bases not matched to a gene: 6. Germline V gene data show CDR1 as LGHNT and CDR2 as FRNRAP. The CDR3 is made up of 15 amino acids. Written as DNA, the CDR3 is TGTGCTAGTGGTAGGATAGGGACAGGGGGCACTGAAGCTTTCTTT. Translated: CASGRIGTGGTEAFF.

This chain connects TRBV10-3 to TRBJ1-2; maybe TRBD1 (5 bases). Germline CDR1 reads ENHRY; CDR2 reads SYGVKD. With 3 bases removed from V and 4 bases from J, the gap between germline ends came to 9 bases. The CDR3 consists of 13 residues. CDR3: CAISDGALYGYTF. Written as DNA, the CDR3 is TGTGCCATCAGTGATGGGGCCCTCTATGGCTACACCTTC.

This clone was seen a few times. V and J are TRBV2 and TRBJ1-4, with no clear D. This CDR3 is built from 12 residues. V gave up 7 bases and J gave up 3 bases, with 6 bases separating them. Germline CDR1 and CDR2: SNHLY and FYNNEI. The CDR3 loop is CASKRANEKLFF. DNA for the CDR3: TGTGCCAGCAAGCGGGCTAATGAAAAACTGTTTTTT.

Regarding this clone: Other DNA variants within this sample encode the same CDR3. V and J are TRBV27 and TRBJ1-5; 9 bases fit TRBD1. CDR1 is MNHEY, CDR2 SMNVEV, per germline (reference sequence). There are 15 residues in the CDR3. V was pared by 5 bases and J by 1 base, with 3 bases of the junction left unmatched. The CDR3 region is CASSRQGGSNQPQHF. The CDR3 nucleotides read TGTGCCAGCAGTCGACAGGGGGGCAGCAATCAGCCCCAGCATTTT.

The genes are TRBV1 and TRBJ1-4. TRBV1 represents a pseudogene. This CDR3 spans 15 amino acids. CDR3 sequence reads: CTSSRPLGGEEKLFF. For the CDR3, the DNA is TGCACCAGCAGCCGGCCCCTAGGAGGCGAGGAAAAACTGTTTTTT.

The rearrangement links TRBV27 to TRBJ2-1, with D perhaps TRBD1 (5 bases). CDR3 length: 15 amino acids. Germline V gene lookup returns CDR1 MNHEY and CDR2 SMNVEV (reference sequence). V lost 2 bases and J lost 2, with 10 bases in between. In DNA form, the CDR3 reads TGTGCCAGCAGTTTAGGCAGGGCCACCTACAATGAGCAGTTCTTC. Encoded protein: CASSLGRATYNEQFF.

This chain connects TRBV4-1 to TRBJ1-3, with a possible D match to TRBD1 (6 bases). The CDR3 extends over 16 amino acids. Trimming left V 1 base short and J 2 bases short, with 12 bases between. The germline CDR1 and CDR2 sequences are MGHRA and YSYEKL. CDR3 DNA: TGCGCCAGCAGCCAAGGGACAGCGCTCACTGGAAACACCATATATTTT. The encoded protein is CASSQGTALTGNTIYF.

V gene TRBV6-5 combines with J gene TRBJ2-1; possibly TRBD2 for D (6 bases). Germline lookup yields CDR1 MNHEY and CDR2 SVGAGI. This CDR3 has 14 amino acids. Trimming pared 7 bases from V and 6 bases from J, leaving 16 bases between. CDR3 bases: TGTGCCAGCAAGGAGTGGGGGGATGGCAATGAGCAGTTCTTC. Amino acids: CASKEWGDGNEQFF.

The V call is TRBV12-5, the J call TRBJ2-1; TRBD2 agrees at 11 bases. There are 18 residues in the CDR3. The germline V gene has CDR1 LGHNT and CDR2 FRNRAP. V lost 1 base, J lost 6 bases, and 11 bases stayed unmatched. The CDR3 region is CASGLGLLSSGGSNEQFF. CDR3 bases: TGTGCTAGTGGTTTGGGACTTCTTTCTAGCGGGGGGTCCAATGAGCAGTTCTTC.

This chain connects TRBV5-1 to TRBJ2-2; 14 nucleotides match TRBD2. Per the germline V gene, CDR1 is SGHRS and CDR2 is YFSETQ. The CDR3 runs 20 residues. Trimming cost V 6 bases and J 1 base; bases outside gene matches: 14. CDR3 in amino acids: CASTRIKGLAGVMNTGELFF. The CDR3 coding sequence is TGCGCCAGCACGAGGATTAAGGGACTAGCGGGGGTGATGAACACCGGGGAGCTGTTTTTT.